This T cell receptor (beta chain) was found in a study of CD8+ T cells in alopecia areata. Findings and caveats of the study: With patients, TCR sharing proved less clear than in mice, a difference possibly related to HLA. Scalp samples also yield sequences from resident alphabeta T cells of normal skin. Lesional scalp, notably in alopecia totalis/universalis, had clonality above that of normal scalp.

As to this clone: Antigen unknown.

Trimming took off 5 bases at V and 4 bases at J, with 5 bases between the two ends. The CDR3 totals 11 residues. Germline V CDR1 and CDR2: SEHNR, FQNEAQ (reference sequence). Extraction of RNA preceded its reverse transcription into cDNA, which served as the sequencing template. TCRdb's copy holds only in-frame clones and misses some; the assay was immunoSEQ multiplex PCR. The table has under 130,000 clones, 55% seen once. This receptor was identified in a human donor in good health. The chain uses TRBV7-9 and TRBJ1-2, with unresolved D. Sequencing was done on a sample of CD4+ T cells sorted from blood. Here the CDR3 reads CASSRLYGYTF. In DNA, the CDR3 is TGTGCCAGCAGCCGACTCTATGGCTACACCTTC.